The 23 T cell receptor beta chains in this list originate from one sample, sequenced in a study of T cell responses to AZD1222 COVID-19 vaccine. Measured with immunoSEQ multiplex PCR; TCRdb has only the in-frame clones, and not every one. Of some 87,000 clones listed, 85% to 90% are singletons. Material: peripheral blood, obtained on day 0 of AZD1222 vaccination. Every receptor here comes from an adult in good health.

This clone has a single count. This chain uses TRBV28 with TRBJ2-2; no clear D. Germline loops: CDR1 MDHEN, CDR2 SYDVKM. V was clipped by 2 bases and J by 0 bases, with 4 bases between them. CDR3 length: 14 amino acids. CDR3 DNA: TGTGCCAGCAGTTTACCAGCGAACACCGGGGAGCTGTTTTTT. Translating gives CASSLPANTGELFF.

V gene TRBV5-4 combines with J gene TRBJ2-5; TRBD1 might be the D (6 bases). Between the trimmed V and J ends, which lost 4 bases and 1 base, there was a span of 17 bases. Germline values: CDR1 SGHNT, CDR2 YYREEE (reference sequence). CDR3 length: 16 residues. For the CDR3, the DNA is TGTGCCAGCAGCCCTGAAGTAGGGACAACCCAAGAGACCCAGTACTTC. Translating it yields CASSPEVGTTQETQYF.

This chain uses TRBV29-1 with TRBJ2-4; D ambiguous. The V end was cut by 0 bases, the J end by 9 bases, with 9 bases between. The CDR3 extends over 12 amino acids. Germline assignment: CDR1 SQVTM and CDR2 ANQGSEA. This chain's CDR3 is CSVEEAISIQYF. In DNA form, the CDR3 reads TGCAGCGTTGAAGAAGCTATTTCCATTCAGTACTTC.

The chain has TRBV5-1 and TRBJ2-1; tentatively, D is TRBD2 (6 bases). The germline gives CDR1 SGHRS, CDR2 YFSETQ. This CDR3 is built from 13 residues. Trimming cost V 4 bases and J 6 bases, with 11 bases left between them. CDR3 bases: TGCGCCAGCAGCCCCGGGACTTTCAATGAGCAGTTCTTC. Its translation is CASSPGTFNEQFF. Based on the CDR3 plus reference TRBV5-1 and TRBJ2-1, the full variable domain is KAGVTQTPRYLIKTRGQQVTLSCSPISGHRSVSWYQQTPGQGLQFLFEYFSETQRNKGNFPGRFSGRQFSNSRSEMNVSTLELGDSALYLCASSPGTFNEQFFGPGTRLTVL.

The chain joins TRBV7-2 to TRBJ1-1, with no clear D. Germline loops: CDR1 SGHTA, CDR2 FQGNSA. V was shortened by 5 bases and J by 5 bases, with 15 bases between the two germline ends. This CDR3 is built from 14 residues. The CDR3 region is CASSRRASGTEAFF. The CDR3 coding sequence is TGTGCCAGCAGCCGGCGGGCCTCTGGGACTGAAGCTTTCTTT.

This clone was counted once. CDR3 nucleotides: TGCGCCAGCAGCTTGGCTGGGGTTCCTGGGGCCAACGTCCTGACTTTC. Translating gives CASSLAGVPGANVLTF. The genes are TRBV5-1 and TRBJ2-6; no firm D call. The CDR3 loop spans 16 amino acids. In germline, CDR1 is SGHRS, CDR2 YFSETQ. The V gene lost 0 bases and the J gene lost 2 bases, with 9 bases spanning the gap.

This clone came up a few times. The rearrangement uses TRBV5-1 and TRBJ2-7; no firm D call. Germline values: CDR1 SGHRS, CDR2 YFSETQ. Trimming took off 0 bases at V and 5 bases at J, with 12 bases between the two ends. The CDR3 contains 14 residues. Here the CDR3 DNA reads TGCGCCAGCAGCTTGGATCCTCTGAGTGACGAGCAGTACTTC. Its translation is CASSLDPLSDEQYF. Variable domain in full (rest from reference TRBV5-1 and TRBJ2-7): KAGVTQTPRYLIKTRGQQVTLSCSPISGHRSVSWYQQTPGQGLQFLFEYFSETQRNKGNFPGRFSGRQFSNSRSEMNVSTLELGDSALYLCASSLDPLSDEQYFGPGTRLTVT.

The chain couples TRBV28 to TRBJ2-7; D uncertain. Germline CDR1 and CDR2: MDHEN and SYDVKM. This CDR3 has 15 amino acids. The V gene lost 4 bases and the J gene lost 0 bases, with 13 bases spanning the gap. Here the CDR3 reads CASSSPPSISYEQYF. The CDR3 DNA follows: TGTGCCAGCAGTTCCCCCCCCTCAATCTCCTACGAGCAGTACTTC.

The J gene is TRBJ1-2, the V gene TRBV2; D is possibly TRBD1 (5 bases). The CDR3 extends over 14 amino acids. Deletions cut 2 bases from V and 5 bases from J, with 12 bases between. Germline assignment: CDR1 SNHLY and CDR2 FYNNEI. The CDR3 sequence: CASSEKGPDYGYTF. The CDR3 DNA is TGTGCCAGCAGTGAAAAGGGGCCAGATTATGGCTACACCTTC.

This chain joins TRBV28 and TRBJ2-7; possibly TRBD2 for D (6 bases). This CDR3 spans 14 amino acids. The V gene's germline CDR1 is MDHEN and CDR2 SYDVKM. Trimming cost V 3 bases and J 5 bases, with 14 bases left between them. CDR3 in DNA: TGTGCCAGCAGTTTGGGGGGAGTAGGAGACGAGCAGTACTTC. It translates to CASSLGGVGDEQYF.

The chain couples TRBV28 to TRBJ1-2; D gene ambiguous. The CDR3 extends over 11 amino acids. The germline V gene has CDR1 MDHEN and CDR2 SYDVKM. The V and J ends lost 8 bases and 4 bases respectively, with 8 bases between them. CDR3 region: CASGESYGYTF. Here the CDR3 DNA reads TGTGCCAGCGGGGAGAGCTATGGCTACACCTTC.

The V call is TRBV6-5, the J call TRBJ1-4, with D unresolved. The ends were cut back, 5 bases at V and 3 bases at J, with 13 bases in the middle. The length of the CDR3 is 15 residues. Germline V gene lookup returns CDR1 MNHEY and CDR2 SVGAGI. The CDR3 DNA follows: TGTGCCAGCAGTCCGAAAAAGGGAGCTAATGAAAAACTGTTTTTT. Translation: CASSPKKGANEKLFF.

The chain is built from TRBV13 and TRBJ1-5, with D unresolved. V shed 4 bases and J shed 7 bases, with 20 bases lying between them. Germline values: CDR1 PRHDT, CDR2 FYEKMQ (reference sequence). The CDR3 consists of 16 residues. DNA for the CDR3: TGTGCCAGCAGCTCCAAACGGGAAGGGTCTTCCCAGCCCCAGCATTTT. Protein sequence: CASSSKREGSSQPQHF.

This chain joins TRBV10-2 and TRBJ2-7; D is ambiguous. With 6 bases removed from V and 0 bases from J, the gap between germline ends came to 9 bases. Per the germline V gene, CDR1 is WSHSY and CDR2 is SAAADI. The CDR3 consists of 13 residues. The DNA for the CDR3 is TGCGCCAGCAGACCAGACATCTCCTACGAGCAGTACTTC. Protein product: CASRPDISYEQYF.

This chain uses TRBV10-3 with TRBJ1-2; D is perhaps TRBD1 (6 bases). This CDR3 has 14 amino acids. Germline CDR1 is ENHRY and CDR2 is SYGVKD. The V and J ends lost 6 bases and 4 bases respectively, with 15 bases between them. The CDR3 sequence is CAISPTGSPYGYTF. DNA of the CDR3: TGTGCCATCAGCCCGACAGGTAGCCCCTATGGCTACACCTTC.

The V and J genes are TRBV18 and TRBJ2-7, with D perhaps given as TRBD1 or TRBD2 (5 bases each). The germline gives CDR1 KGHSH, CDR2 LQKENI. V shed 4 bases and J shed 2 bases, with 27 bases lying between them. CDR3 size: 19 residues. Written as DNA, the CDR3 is TGTGCCAGCTCACTCGTAACGGGACCTAGGGCCCGCCCCCCCTACGAGCAGTACTTC. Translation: CASSLVTGPRARPPYEQYF.

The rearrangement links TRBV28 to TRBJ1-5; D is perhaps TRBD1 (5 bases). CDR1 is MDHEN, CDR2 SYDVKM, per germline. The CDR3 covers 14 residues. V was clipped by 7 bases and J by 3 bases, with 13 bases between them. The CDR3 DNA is TGTGCCAGCACCTCGGCAGGGTACAATCAGCCCCAGCATTTT. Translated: CASTSAGYNQPQHF.

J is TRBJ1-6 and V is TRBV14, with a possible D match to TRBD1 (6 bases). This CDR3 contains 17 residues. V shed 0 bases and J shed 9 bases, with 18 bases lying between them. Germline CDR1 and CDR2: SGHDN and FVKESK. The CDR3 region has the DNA TGTGCCAGCAGCCAAGATTTGGGACGGGGGCTAGGTTCACCCCTCCACTTT. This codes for CASSQDLGRGLGSPLHF.

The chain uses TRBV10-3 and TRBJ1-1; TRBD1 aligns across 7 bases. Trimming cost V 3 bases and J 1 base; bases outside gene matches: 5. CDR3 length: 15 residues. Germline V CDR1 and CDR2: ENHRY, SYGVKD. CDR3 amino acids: CAISDAGQSNTEAFF. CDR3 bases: TGTGCCATCAGTGATGCGGGACAGTCGAACACTGAAGCTTTCTTT.

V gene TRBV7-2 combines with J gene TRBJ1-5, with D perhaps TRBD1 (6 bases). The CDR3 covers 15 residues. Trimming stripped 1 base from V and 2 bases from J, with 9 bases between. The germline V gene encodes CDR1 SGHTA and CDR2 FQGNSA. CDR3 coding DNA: TGTGCCAGCAGCTTAGTGGCAGGGGGCAATCAGCCCCAGCATTTT. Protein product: CASSLVAGGNQPQHF.

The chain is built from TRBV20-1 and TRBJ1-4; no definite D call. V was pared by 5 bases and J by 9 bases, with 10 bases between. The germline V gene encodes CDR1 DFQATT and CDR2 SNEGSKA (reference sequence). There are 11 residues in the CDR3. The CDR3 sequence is CSALDGKKLFF. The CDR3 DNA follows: TGCAGTGCTTTGGACGGGAAAAAACTGTTTTTT.

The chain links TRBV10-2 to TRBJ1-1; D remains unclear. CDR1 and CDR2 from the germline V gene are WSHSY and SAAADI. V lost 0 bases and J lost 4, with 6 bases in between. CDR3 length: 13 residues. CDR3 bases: TGCGCCAGCAGTGAGTCGTCGGGCACTGAAGCTTTCTTT. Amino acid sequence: CASSESSGTEAFF.

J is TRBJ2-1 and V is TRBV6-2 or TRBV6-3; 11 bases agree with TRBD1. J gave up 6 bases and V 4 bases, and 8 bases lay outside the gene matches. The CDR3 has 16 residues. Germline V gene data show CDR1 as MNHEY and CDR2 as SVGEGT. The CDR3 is CASSLRGQGVGNEQFF. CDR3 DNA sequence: TGTGCCAGCAGTTTGCGGGGACAGGGGGTCGGCAATGAGCAGTTCTTC.